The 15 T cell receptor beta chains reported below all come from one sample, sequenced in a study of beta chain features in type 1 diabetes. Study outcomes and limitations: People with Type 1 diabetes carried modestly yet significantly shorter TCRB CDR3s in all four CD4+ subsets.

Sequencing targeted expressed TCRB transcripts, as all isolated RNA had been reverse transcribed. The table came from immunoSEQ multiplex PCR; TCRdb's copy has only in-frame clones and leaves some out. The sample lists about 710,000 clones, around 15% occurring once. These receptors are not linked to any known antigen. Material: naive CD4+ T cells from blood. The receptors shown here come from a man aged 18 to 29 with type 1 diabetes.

The CDR3: CSVPGTGDTEAFF. For the CDR3, the DNA is TGCAGCGTCCCCGGGACAGGGGACACTGAAGCTTTCTTT. The rearrangement links TRBV29-1 to TRBJ1-1; 10 positions agree with TRBD1. The CDR3 is 13 residues long. Germline V lookup: CDR1 SQVTM, CDR2 ANQGSEA. The V segment lost 6 bases and the J segment 3 bases; nucleotides outside the gene matches: 4.

Here the CDR3 DNA reads TGTGCCAGCAGCTTAGCGGGGTCCGGGATACAGCATTTT. Encoded protein: CASSLAGSGIQHF. The chain recombines TRBV7-9 with TRBJ1-5; D is unresolved. The ends were cut back, 0 bases at V and 13 bases at J, with 13 bases in the middle. Germline V lookup: CDR1 SEHNR, CDR2 FQNEAQ (reference sequence). The CDR3 has 13 amino acids.

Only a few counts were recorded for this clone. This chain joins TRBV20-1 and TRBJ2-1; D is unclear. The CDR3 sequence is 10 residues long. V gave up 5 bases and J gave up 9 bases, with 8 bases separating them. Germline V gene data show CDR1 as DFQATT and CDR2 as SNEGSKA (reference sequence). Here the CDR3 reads CSAYSGEQFF. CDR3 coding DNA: TGCAGTGCTTATTCGGGTGAGCAGTTCTTC.

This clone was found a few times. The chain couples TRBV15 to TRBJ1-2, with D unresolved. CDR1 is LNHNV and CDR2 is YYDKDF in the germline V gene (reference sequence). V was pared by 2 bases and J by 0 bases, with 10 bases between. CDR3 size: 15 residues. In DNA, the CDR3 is TGTGCCACCAGCAGAAGAGGCACTACTAACTATGGCTACACCTTC. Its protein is CATSRRGTTNYGYTF.

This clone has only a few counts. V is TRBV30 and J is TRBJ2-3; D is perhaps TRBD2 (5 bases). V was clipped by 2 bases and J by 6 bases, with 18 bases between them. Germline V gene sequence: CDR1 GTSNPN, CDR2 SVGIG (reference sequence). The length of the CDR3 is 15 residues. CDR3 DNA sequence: TGTGCCTGGAGTCCCACCCGGACTTTTCCGGATACGCAGTATTTT. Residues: CAWSPTRTFPDTQYF.

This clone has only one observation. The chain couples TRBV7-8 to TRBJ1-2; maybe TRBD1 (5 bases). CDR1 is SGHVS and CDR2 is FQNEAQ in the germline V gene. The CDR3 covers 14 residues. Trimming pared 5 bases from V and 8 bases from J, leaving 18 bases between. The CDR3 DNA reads TGTGCCAGCAGCCCCATGGAAAAGGGACTAGGCTACACCTTC. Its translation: CASSPMEKGLGYTF.

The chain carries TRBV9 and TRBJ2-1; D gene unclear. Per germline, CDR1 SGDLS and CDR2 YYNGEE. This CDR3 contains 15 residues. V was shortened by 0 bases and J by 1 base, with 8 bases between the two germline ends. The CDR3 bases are TGTGCCAGCAGCGTAGTTCCTTCTTCCTACAATGAGCAGTTCTTC. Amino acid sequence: CASSVVPSSYNEQFF.

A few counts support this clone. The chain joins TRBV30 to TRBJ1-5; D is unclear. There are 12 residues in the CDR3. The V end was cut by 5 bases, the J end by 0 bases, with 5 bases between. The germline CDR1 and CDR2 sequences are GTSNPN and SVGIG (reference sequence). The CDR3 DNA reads TGTGCCTGGGCGGGTAGCAATCAGCCCCAGCATTTT. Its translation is CAWAGSNQPQHF. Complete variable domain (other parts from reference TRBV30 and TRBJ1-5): SQTIHQWPATLVQPVGSPLSLECTVEGTSNPNLYWYRQAAGRGLQLLFYSVGIGQISSEVPQNLSASRPQDRQFILSSKKLLLSDSGFYLCAWAGSNQPQHFGDGTRLSIL.

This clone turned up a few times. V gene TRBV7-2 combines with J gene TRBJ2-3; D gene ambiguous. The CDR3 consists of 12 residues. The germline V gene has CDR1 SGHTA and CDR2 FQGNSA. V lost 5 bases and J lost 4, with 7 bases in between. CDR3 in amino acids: CASSTSADTQYF. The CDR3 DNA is TGTGCCAGCAGCACCTCGGCAGATACGCAGTATTTT.

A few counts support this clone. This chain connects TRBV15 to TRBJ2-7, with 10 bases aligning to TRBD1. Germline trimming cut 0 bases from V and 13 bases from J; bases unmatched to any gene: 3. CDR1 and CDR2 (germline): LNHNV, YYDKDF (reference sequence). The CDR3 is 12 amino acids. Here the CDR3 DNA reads TGTGCCACCAGCAGAGATGGGACAGGGGCTTACTTC. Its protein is CATSRDGTGAYF.

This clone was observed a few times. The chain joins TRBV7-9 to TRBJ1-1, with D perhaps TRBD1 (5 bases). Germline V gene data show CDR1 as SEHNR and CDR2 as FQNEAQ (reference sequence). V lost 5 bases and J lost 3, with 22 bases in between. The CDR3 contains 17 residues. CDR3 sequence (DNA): TGTGCCAGCAGCGTAAGTATACGCAGGGCGGCGTACACTGAAGCTTTCTTT. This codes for CASSVSIRRAAYTEAFF. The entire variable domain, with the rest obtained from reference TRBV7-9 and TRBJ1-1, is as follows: DTGVSQNPRHKITKRGQNVTFRCDPISEHNRLYWYRQTLGQGPEFLTYFQNEAQLEKSRLLSDRFSAERPKGSFSTLEIQRTEQGDSAMYLCASSVSIRRAAYTEAFFGQGTRLTVV.

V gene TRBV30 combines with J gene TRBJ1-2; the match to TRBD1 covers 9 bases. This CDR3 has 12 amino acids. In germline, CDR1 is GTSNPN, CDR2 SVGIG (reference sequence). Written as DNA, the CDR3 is TGTGTCGGGGGGACAGGGAACTATGGCTACACCTTC. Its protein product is CVGGTGNYGYTF.

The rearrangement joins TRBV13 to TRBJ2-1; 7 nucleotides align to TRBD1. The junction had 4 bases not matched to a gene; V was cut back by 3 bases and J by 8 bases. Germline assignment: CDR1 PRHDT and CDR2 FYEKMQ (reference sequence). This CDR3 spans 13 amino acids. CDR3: CASSLTGKDEQFF. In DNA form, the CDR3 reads TGTGCCAGCAGCTTGACAGGGAAGGATGAGCAGTTCTTC.

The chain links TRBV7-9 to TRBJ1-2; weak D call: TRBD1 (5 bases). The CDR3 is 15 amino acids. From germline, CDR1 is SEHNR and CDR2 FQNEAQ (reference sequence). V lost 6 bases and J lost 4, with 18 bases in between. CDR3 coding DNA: TGTGCCAGCAGTCCTCCCAGGGTATCCGGCTATGGCTACACCTTC. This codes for CASSPPRVSGYGYTF.

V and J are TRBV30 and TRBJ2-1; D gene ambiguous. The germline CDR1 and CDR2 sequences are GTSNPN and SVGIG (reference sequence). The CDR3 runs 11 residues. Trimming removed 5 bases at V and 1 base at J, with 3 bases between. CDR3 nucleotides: TGTGCCTGGGGGTCCTACAATGAGCAGTTCTTC. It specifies CAWGSYNEQFF.